Listed below are T cell receptor beta chains from one sample, sequenced in a study of T cell responses to AZD1222 COVID-19 vaccine. Repertoires were generated with immunoSEQ multiplex PCR, while TCRdb's copy carries only in-frame clones and drops some. The sample includes some 150,000 clones, roughly 90% of them seen just once. The sample here was peripheral blood, taken on day 0 of AZD1222 vaccination. The receptors here all came from an adult in good health. CDR3s include the opening cysteine and the closing phenylalanine or tryptophan. Fields, in order: CDR3 length, J gene, V gene, D gene, clone size, CDR3 DNA, CDR3 protein. The D gene is left open where the match is weak. Clone size is stated in some rows and not others, as once, few, many or a class when expanded.

len: 14; j_gene: TRBJ2-5; v_gene: TRBV6-5; d_gene: NA; abundance: NA; CDR3nt: TGTGCCAGCAGTTCACGGGCTTTACAAGAGACCCAGTACTTC; CDR3aa: CASSSRALQETQYF
len: 16; j_gene: TRBJ1-5; v_gene: TRBV30; d_gene: TRBD1; abundance: few; CDR3nt: TGTGCCTGGACCCGAGGGGGCCAGGGCTATAATCAGCCCCAGCATTTT; CDR3aa: CAWTRGGQGYNQPQHF
len: 17; j_gene: TRBJ2-1; v_gene: TRBV2; d_gene: TRBD2; abundance: NA; CDR3nt: TGTGCCAGCAGGGAAACTTTACTAGCGGGAGACTACAATGAGCAGTTCTTC; CDR3aa: CASRETLLAGDYNEQFF
len: 12; j_gene: TRBJ1-1; v_gene: TRBV28; d_gene: NA; abundance: NA; CDR3nt: TGTGCCAGCAGTCTCATAAACACTGAAGCTTTCTTT; CDR3aa: CASSLINTEAFF
len: 14; j_gene: TRBJ1-2; v_gene: TRBV7-2; d_gene: NA; abundance: NA; CDR3nt: TGTGCCAGCAGCTTCGACATCGACGACTATGGCTACACCTTC; CDR3aa: CASSFDIDDYGYTF
len: 11; j_gene: TRBJ1-2; v_gene: TRBV5-4; d_gene: NA; abundance: NA; CDR3nt: TGTGCCAGCAGCCTCGACGGAGGCTACACCTTC; CDR3aa: CASSLDGGYTF
len: 15; j_gene: TRBJ1-2; v_gene: TRBV7-9; d_gene: NA; abundance: NA; CDR3nt: TGTGCCAGCAGCTTAGATCCAGGGGCCTCGAATGGCTACACCTTC; CDR3aa: CASSLDPGASNGYTF
len: 13; j_gene: TRBJ1-2; v_gene: TRBV7-8; d_gene: NA; abundance: few; CDR3nt: TGTGCCAGCAGCTCAGCCGAACAGCATGGCTACACCTTC; CDR3aa: CASSSAEQHGYTF
len: 14; j_gene: TRBJ1-2; v_gene: TRBV4-3; d_gene: NA; abundance: NA; CDR3nt: TGCGCCAGCAGCCAAGATCGGCAGTCTCATGGCTACACCTTC; CDR3aa: CASSQDRQSHGYTF
len: 16; j_gene: TRBJ2-3; v_gene: TRBV9; d_gene: NA; abundance: NA; CDR3nt: TGTGCCAGCAGCGTAGGTTGGGACTCAGTAACAGATACGCAGTATTTT; CDR3aa: CASSVGWDSVTDTQYF
len: 17; j_gene: TRBJ1-3; v_gene: TRBV21-1; d_gene: NA; abundance: NA; CDR3nt: TGTGCCAGCAGCAAAGTTGTCGAGTCAATTAAGGGAAACACCATATATTTT; CDR3aa: CASSKVVESIKGNTIYF
len: 15; j_gene: TRBJ1-5; v_gene: TRBV30; d_gene: NA; abundance: NA; CDR3nt: TGTGCCTGGAAGTACAGAGGCGGGAGCAATCAGCCCCAGCATTTT; CDR3aa: CAWKYRGGSNQPQHF
len: 13; j_gene: TRBJ2-1; v_gene: TRBV6-2/TRBV6-3; d_gene: NA; abundance: NA; CDR3nt: TGTGCCAGCAGTTACGAAATCTACAATGAGCAGTTCTTC; CDR3aa: CASSYEIYNEQFF
len: 15; j_gene: TRBJ1-4; v_gene: TRBV14; d_gene: NA; abundance: NA; CDR3nt: TGTGCCAGCAGCCAGACGGGGGGCCCTAATGAAAAACTGTTTTTT; CDR3aa: CASSQTGGPNEKLFF